This T cell receptor beta chain is drawn from a study of regulatory dendritic cells for organ transplantation. For the study at large: Regulatory dendritic cells were monocyte-derived, receiving vitamin D3 on days 0 and 4 and IL-10 on day 4. Dendritic cell cultures received LPS on day 6.

Sorted subsets were CFSE-labeled and cultured less than 6 days with allogeneic dendritic cells. FACS sorted CD4+ or CD8+ T cells into CD45RA+ naive and CD45RO+ memory. TCRdb keeps only in-frame clones here, not all; method: immunoSEQ multiplex PCR. Of 20,000 or so clones listed, over 75% are singletons. With respect to this clone: Its antigen is unidentified.

The germline gives CDR1 SQVTM, CDR2 ANQGSEA. V was pared by 7 bases and J by 5 bases, with 17 bases between. The CDR3 totals 13 residues. The source is a human donor in good health. Source material: naive CD4+ T cells from blood cultured with dendritic cells. Subset defined: CD45RA+ naive T cells. The V gene is TRBV29-1, the J gene TRBJ1-1; D is unresolved. CDR3 coding DNA: TGCAGCGCCCGCGTTGAGGGCGGGACTGAAGCTTTCTTT. Translation: CSARVEGGTEAFF.